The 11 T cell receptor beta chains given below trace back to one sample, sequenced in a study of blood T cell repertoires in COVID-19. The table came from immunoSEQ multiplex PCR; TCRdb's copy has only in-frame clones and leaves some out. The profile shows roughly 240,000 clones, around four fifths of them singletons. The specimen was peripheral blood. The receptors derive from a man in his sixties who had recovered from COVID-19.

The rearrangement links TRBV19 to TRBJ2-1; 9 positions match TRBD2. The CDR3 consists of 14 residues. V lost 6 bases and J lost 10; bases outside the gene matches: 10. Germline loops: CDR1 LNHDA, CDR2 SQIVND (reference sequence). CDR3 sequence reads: CASRLTPGLAEQFF. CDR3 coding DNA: TGTGCCAGTAGGTTAACCCCGGGACTAGCCGAGCAGTTCTTC. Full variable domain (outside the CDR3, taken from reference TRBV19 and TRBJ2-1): DGGITQSPKYLFRKEGQNVTLSCEQNLNHDAMYWYRQDPGQGLRLIYYSQIVNDFQKGDIAEGYSVSREKKESFPLTVTSAQKNPTAFYLCASRLTPGLAEQFFGPGTRLTVL.

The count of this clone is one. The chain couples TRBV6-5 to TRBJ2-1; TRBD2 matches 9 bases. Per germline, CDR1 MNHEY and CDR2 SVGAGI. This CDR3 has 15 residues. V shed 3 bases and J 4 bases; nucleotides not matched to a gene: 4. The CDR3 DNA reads TGTGCCAGCAGTTATCTGCGGGGGGGGTACAATGAGCAGTTCTTC. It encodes CASSYLRGGYNEQFF.

CDR3 nucleotides: TGTGCCAGCTCACCAGGGACAGGGAACACCGGGGAGCTGTTTTTT. Its protein product is CASSPGTGNTGELFF. This chain joins TRBV18 and TRBJ2-2; TRBD1 aligns across 8 bases. J gave up 1 base and V 2 bases, and 0 bases lay outside the gene matches. The CDR3 is 15 residues long. Germline V CDR1 and CDR2: KGHSH, LQKENI.

The CDR3 sequence is CASSYSSGGNTEAFF. DNA of the CDR3: TGTGCCAGCAGTTACTCGAGCGGGGGGAACACTGAAGCTTTCTTT. The chain links TRBV6-5 to TRBJ1-1; perhaps TRBD1 as D (5 bases). Germline V CDR1 and CDR2: MNHEY, SVGAGI. The CDR3 runs to 15 residues. Trimming cost V 0 bases and J 1 base, with 9 bases left between them.

The CDR3 sequence is CASSKSGLPQYF. The CDR3 region has the DNA TGTGCCAGCAGCAAAAGCGGTCTTCCCCAGTACTTC. The V and J genes are TRBV11-2 and TRBJ2-5; D perhaps matches TRBD2 (5 bases). Germline values: CDR1 SGHAT, CDR2 FQNNGV. The CDR3 runs 12 residues. The ends were cut back, 5 bases at V and 9 bases at J, with 13 bases in the middle.

The CDR3 DNA is TGTGCCAGCACCATGAGCTTGGTCCGGGGGGTGTCTGGCTACACCTTC. It specifies CASTMSLVRGVSGYTF. The chain couples TRBV2 to TRBJ1-2, with D possibly being TRBD1 (5 bases). V gave up 7 bases and J gave up 7 bases, with 25 bases separating them. The CDR3 covers 16 residues. Germline V gene sequence: CDR1 SNHLY, CDR2 FYNNEI. Complete variable domain (other parts from reference TRBV2 and TRBJ1-2): EPEVTQTPSHQVTQMGQEVILRCVPISNHLYFYWYRQILGQKVEFLVSFYNNEISEKSEIFDDQFSVERPDGSNFTLKIRSTKLEDSAMYFCASTMSLVRGVSGYTFGSGTRLTVV.

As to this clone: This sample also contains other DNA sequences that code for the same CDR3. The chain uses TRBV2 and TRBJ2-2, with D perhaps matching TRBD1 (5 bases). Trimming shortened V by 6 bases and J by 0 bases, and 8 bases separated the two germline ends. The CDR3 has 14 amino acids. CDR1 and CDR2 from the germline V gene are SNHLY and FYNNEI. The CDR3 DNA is TGTGCCAGCAGAAGACAGCCGAACACCGGGGAGCTGTTTTTT. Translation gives CASRRQPNTGELFF. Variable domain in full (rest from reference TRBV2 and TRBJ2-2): EPEVTQTPSHQVTQMGQEVILRCVPISNHLYFYWYRQILGQKVEFLVSFYNNEISEKSEIFDDQFSVERPDGSNFTLKIRSTKLEDSAMYFCASRRQPNTGELFFGEGSRLTVL.

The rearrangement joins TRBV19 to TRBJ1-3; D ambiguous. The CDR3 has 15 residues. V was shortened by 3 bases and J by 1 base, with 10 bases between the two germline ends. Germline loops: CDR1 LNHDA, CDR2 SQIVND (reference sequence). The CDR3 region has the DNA TGTGCCAGTAGTATGGGTGGCAGGTCTGGAAACACCATATATTTT. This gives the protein CASSMGGRSGNTIYF.

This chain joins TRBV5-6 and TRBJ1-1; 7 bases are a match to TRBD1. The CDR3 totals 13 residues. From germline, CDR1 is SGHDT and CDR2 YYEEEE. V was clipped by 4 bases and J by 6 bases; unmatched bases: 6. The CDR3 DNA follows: TGTGCCAGCAGCATCACAGGGGTCCCTGAAGCTTTCTTT. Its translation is CASSITGVPEAFF.

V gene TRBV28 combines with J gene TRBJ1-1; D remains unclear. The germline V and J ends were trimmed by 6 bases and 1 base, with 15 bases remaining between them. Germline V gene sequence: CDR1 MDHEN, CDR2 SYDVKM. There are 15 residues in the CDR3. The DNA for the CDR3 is TGTGCCAGCAGCCGACGCTTGCAGGCGAACACTGAAGCTTTCTTT. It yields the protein CASSRRLQANTEAFF.

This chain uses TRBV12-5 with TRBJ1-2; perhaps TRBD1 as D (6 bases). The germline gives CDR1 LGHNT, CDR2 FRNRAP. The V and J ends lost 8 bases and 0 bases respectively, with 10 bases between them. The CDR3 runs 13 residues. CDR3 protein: CASRQGTNYGYTF. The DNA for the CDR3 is TGTGCTAGTCGTCAGGGGACTAACTATGGCTACACCTTC.